The table lists the clone carrying this T cell receptor (beta chain) with a few counts. Assay used: immunoSEQ multiplex PCR; TCRdb lists only in-frame clones, some missing. The sample carries 45,000 to 60,000 clones, roughly 80% recorded once. These data come from a study of blood T cell repertoires in COVID-19. CDR3 size: 17 residues. V was clipped by 0 bases and J by 0 bases, with 12 bases between them. The chain recombines TRBV23-1 with TRBJ1-3, with no clear D. TRBV23-1 is annotated as an ORF whose role is uncertain. The TCR was taken from a man older than 75 with COVID-19, enrolled during active disease. Sequencing was done on a sample of peripheral blood. The CDR3 DNA reads TGCGCCAGCAGTCAATCTAGAAGAGGAGTCTCTGGAAACACCATATATTTT. Residues: CASSQSRRGVSGNTIYF.